The 20 T cell receptor beta chains below were found in one sample sequenced in a study of T cell responses to AZD1222 COVID-19 vaccine (dated by TCRdb to about 2021). Preparation of the library involved the immunoSEQ multiplex PCR assay. The source is immuneACCESS, and TCRdb retained only in-frame sequences with V and J called. Part of the clones is not carried over; for the studies checked, unresolved V genes explain less than half of this, and the remainder is unexplained. The sample table contains a few hundred thousand clones; only one count was recorded for more than 85% of them. The ten largest clones take up around 0.58% of the sample. The time point label here, explained by the study, means: baseline before first vaccination. The material was peripheral blood, obtained on day 0 of AZD1222 vaccination. These receptors came from an adult in good health.

The chain uses TRBV4-3 and TRBJ2-1; 7 positions agree with TRBD2. Germline V gene sequence: CDR1 LGHNA, CDR2 YSLEER. V lost 8 bases to trimming and J lost 9 bases; unmatched junction nucleotides: 13. The CDR3 runs to 14 residues. Written as DNA, the CDR3 is TGCGCCAGCGGTCGACTAGCTCAGGCCTCTGAGCAGTTCTTC. This sequence encodes CASGRLAQASEQFF.

J is TRBJ2-1 and V is TRBV29-1; D is perhaps TRBD1 (6 bases). CDR1 is SQVTM and CDR2 is ANQGSEA in the germline V gene. The CDR3 is 16 amino acids. V gave up 4 bases and J gave up 0 bases, with 16 bases separating them. The CDR3 sequence: CSVAGLGAPSYNEQFF. The DNA for the CDR3 is TGCAGCGTTGCGGGCCTGGGGGCCCCCTCCTACAATGAGCAGTTCTTC.

The CDR3 reads CASSLAVRPGTDTQYF. In DNA form, the CDR3 reads TGTGCCAGCAGCTTAGCGGTACGACCTGGGACAGATACGCAGTATTTT. J is TRBJ2-3 and V is TRBV7-2, with unresolved D. V dropped 0 bases and J dropped 3 bases, with 13 bases sitting between them. This CDR3 is built from 16 residues. Germline V gene lookup returns CDR1 SGHTA and CDR2 FQGNSA.

The count of this clone is one. The gene calls are TRBV3-1 (or the pseudogene TRBV3-2) and TRBJ2-7; either TRBD1 or TRBD2 may fit D (5 bases each). Looked up from germline, CDR1 is LGHDT and CDR2 is YNNKEL (reference sequence). Trimming shortened V by 0 bases and J by 7 bases, and 10 bases separated the two germline ends. The CDR3 spans 13 residues. In nucleotides, the CDR3 is TGTGCCAGCAGCCAAGAGGGACCAGCTGAGCAGTACTTC. The encoded protein is CASSQEGPAEQYF.

DNA for the CDR3: TGTGCCAGCAGCCAAAATAGCGGACCCTACGAGCAGTACTTC. This codes for CASSQNSGPYEQYF. This chain joins TRBV7-3 and TRBJ2-7; TRBD2 might be the D (6 bases). Germline values: CDR1 SGHTA, CDR2 FQGTGA. Deletions cut 5 bases from V and 2 bases from J, with 13 bases between. The CDR3 is 14 amino acids.

V and J are TRBV19 and TRBJ2-2; 11 bases are a match to TRBD1. Germline V gene lookup returns CDR1 LNHDA and CDR2 SQIVND (reference sequence). Trimming cost V 8 bases and J 2 bases; bases outside gene matches: 10. This CDR3 spans 17 amino acids. The CDR3 protein is CASLPDRGPVNTGELFF. CDR3 in DNA: TGTGCCAGTCTACCGGACAGGGGGCCGGTTAACACCGGGGAGCTGTTTTTT.

The J gene is TRBJ1-4, the V gene TRBV28; 9 bases are a match to TRBD1. The V and J ends lost 4 bases and 7 bases, in that order; junction bases with no gene match: 4. Germline lookup yields CDR1 MDHEN and CDR2 SYDVKM. The CDR3 covers 14 residues. CDR3 nucleotide sequence: TGTGCCAGCAGTTGGAGACAGGGGGGTGAAAAACTGTTTTTT. Protein: CASSWRQGGEKLFF.

The chain joins TRBV3-1 (or the pseudogene TRBV3-2) to TRBJ1-6, with D maybe TRBD1 (6 bases). The CDR3 covers 14 residues. Trimming left V 4 bases short and J 11 bases short, with 15 bases between. CDR1 and CDR2 from the germline V gene are LGHDT and YNNKEL (reference sequence). CDR3 sequence (DNA): TGTGCCAGCAGCCCGACTGGGGGGCAGACACCCCTCCACTTT. Translation: CASSPTGGQTPLHF.

The V call is TRBV29-1, the J call TRBJ2-1; D unclear. Looked up from germline, CDR1 is SQVTM and CDR2 is ANQGSEA. The CDR3 length is 13 residues. The V end was cut by 2 bases, the J end by 5 bases, with 10 bases between. CDR3 sequence reads: CSVEPTSDNEQFF. In nucleotides, the CDR3 is TGCAGCGTTGAACCGACCTCGGACAATGAGCAGTTCTTC.

The chain links TRBV30 to TRBJ1-1; the D is unclear. V shed 3 bases and J shed 0 bases, with 14 bases lying between them. The CDR3 is made up of 15 amino acids. Germline CDR1 GTSNPN, CDR2 SVGIG (reference sequence). The CDR3 region is CAWRTPDRMNTEAFF. The CDR3 nucleotides are TGTGCCTGGAGGACTCCGGACCGAATGAACACTGAAGCTTTCTTT.

The V gene is TRBV11-2, the J gene TRBJ2-1; D not certain. Germline CDR1 is SGHAT and CDR2 is FQNNGV. The V gene lost 0 bases and the J gene lost 6 bases, with 9 bases spanning the gap. CDR3 length: 14 residues. For the CDR3, the DNA is TGTGCCAGCAGCTTAGAACCAGCCTTCAATGAGCAGTTCTTC. Its translation is CASSLEPAFNEQFF.

The CDR3 loop reads CASIKTGELFF. Written as DNA, the CDR3 is TGTGCCAGCATTAAAACCGGGGAGCTGTTTTTT. The chain uses TRBV12-3 or TRBV12-4 and TRBJ2-2; no firm D call. Between the trimmed V and J ends, which lost 7 bases and 5 bases, there was a span of 5 bases. This CDR3 has 11 amino acids.

The chain couples TRBV6-2 or TRBV6-3 to TRBJ2-2; D may be TRBD2 (5 bases). Trimming took 2 bases from V and 8 from J, leaving 12 bases between them. Germline CDR1 and CDR2: MNHEY and SVGEGT. The CDR3 contains 14 residues. The CDR3 loop reads CASSYAGSGGELFF. The DNA for the CDR3 is TGTGCCAGCAGTTACGCGGGCTCCGGGGGGGAGCTGTTTTTT.

The V call is TRBV2, the J call TRBJ1-1; maybe TRBD1 (6 bases). The CDR3 is made up of 12 amino acids. Germline V CDR1 and CDR2: SNHLY, FYNNEI. Trimming stripped 5 bases from V and 8 bases from J, with 12 bases between. The DNA of the CDR3 is TGTGCCAGCAGTTCAGAAGGGGGGGAAGCTTTCTTT. Protein sequence: CASSSEGGEAFF.

V is TRBV18 and J is TRBJ1-2; D is ambiguous. Trimming removed 4 bases at V and 5 bases at J, with 17 bases between. CDR1 KGHSH and CDR2 LQKENI come from the germline V gene. The CDR3 runs 15 residues. CDR3 loop: CASSQGTEQLYGYTF. In DNA, the CDR3 is TGTGCCAGCTCACAGGGAACAGAACAGTTATATGGCTACACCTTC.

J is TRBJ1-5 and V is TRBV7-8; tentative D call: TRBD1 (5 bases). Looked up from germline, CDR1 is SGHVS and CDR2 is FQNEAQ. This CDR3 comprises 15 residues. Trimming took 1 base from V and 7 from J, leaving 14 bases between them. The CDR3 reads CASSLGGVVGQPQHF. Written as DNA, the CDR3 is TGTGCCAGCAGCTTAGGGGGGGTCGTAGGGCAGCCCCAGCATTTT.

This clone has only a few counts. The rearrangement uses TRBV5-1 and TRBJ1-1; 7 nucleotides align to TRBD1. Trimming cost V 3 bases and J 4 bases; bases outside gene matches: 3. CDR3 size: 13 residues. CDR1 and CDR2 from the germline V gene are SGHRS and YFSETQ. The CDR3, as DNA: TGCGCCAGCAGCTCGCGACAGGGCACTGAAGCTTTCTTT. Amino acids: CASSSRQGTEAFF.

V and J are TRBV5-1 and TRBJ1-2; D remains ambiguous. The germline V and J ends were trimmed by 0 bases and 7 bases, with 16 bases remaining between them. The CDR3 is made up of 15 amino acids. CDR1 and CDR2 from the germline V gene are SGHRS and YFSETQ. DNA for the CDR3: TGCGCCAGCAGCTTGGAGCCAGGCCCAACTGGTGGCTACACCTTC. Its protein product is CASSLEPGPTGGYTF.

V is TRBV14 and J is TRBJ1-5; TRBD1 is a possible D gene (6 bases). V shed 1 base and J shed 7 bases, with 11 bases lying between them. There are 14 residues in the CDR3. Germline CDR1 reads SGHDN; CDR2 reads FVKESK. The DNA of the CDR3 is TGTGCCAGCAGCCAAGGCAGGGGCGGGCAGCCCCAGCATTTT. Residues: CASSQGRGGQPQHF.

V and J are TRBV29-1 and TRBJ2-2; 9 bases agree with TRBD1. The V gene end was trimmed by 7 bases and the J gene end by 4 bases; junction bases not matched to a gene: 7. This CDR3 has 14 residues. CDR1 SQVTM and CDR2 ANQGSEA come from the germline V gene. CDR3 DNA sequence: TGCAGCGCCGGGACAGGGAAGGTCACCGGGGAGCTGTTTTTT. Translation gives CSAGTGKVTGELFF.